This is a list of T cell receptor beta chains from one sample in a study of T-cell reconstitution after alpha-beta-depleted transplantation in children. TCRdb re-analysed the PCR reads in MiXCR, keeping a single row per CDR3 protein. The sample has about 300,000 distinct CDR3 sequences, 9.5% to 13% seen once. Specimen: PBMCs, collected before TCRalphabeta/CD19-depleted stem cell transplant. These receptors originate from a boy under two years old with acute myeloid leukemia, due to receive a stem cell transplant. Each CDR3 is given with its conserved first and last residue. D genes are given only for firm matches.

j_gene,d_gene,v_gene,CDR3aa
TRBJ1-1,-,TRBV28,CASTLLEVGTEAFF
TRBJ2-5,TRBD1,TRBV24-1,CATSDNGQDLLETQYF
TRBJ2-7,TRBD2,TRBV4-2,CASSQPGLADYEQYF
TRBJ1-1,-,TRBV7-8,CASSVRGGGTEAFF
TRBJ2-5,-,TRBV3-1,CASSQEGPRLQPRETQYF
TRBJ2-1,TRBD2,TRBV20-1,CSAREVGGGAGSYNEQFF
TRBJ1-1,TRBD1,TRBV29-1,CSVTTGRNTEAFF
TRBJ2-7,TRBD1,TRBV9,CASSASGTDNEQYF
TRBJ2-1,TRBD1,TRBV7-9,CASSPTGMNNEQFF
TRBJ2-7,TRBD2,TRBV20-1,CSAREAGAPSYEQYF
TRBJ2-5,TRBD2,TRBV7-9,CASRPTSGIGTQYF
TRBJ2-1,-,TRBV9,CASSVEPAFYNEQFF
TRBJ2-2,TRBD1,TRBV13,CAGSDRDTGELFF
TRBJ2-3,-,TRBV12-3/TRBV12-4,CASSTGTADTQYF
TRBJ2-7,TRBD2,TRBV7-6,CASSLAPGGTYEQYF
TRBJ2-7,TRBD2,TRBV20-1,CSAPIPRRVAGTYEQYF
TRBJ2-2,-,TRBV12-3/TRBV12-4,CASSLAGFSNTGELFF
TRBJ2-1,TRBD1,TRBV6-5,CASSYSARGYNEQFF
TRBJ2-1,-,TRBV28,CASSLNLGPTNEQFF
TRBJ2-6,-,TRBV7-8,CASSLSANVLTF
TRBJ2-6,TRBD2,TRBV12-3/TRBV12-4,CASTNQTGLAGVAGANVLTF
TRBJ2-1,-,TRBV5-1,CASSLRVDNEQFF
TRBJ2-2,-,TRBV12-3/TRBV12-4,CASSLAPRYTGELFF
TRBJ2-4,TRBD2,TRBV20-1,CSARVAGLAKNIQYF
TRBJ2-7,-,TRBV7-2,CASSLVQRYEQYF
TRBJ1-5,-,TRBV7-2,CASSSTGYNQPQHF
TRBJ2-6,-,TRBV12-3/TRBV12-4,CASSSSSHRTSGANVLTF
TRBJ2-1,TRBD2,TRBV11-2,CASSTPTSGGALDEQFF
TRBJ2-7,TRBD2,TRBV28,CASSFPVAGVGEQYF
TRBJ1-5,-,TRBV28,CASSTGKFSNQPQHF
TRBJ2-7,-,TRBV4-3,CASSQEAGVPYEQYF
TRBJ2-3,TRBD2,TRBV5-1,CASSLRGVVADTQYF
TRBJ2-7,TRBD2,TRBV6-5,CASSSPGGGHVEQYF
TRBJ2-3,TRBD1,TRBV5-5,CASSSLGTGTDTQYF
TRBJ2-1,-,TRBV20-1,CSARDLEDAHNEQFF
TRBJ2-6,-,TRBV4-2,CASSPKLEGSSGANVLTF
TRBJ2-5,-,TRBV10-3,CAISAYRETQYF
TRBJ1-3,-,TRBV18,CASSTEGSGNTIYF
TRBJ2-7,TRBD1,TRBV5-5,CASGWLTGQLDEQYF
TRBJ1-1,TRBD1,TRBV19,CASSIGQGEAFF
TRBJ2-2,TRBD2,TRBV20-1,CSARTAGADTGELFF
TRBJ2-2,TRBD2,TRBV7-6,CASSYQLAGVTGELFF
TRBJ2-3,-,TRBV9,CASSVLGAECTDTQYF
TRBJ1-6,-,TRBV6-1,CAAQRDFGNSPLHF
TRBJ2-3,-,TRBV6-5,CASSYSGSRTDTQYF
TRBJ2-7,-,TRBV4-3,CASSQADRLSSYEQYF
TRBJ2-5,TRBD1,TRBV5-1,CASSPGTGGRGETQYF
TRBJ2-5,TRBD1,TRBV10-3,CAISDGQGGETQYF
TRBJ1-6,-,TRBV12-3/TRBV12-4,CASSASTGAYSPLHF
TRBJ2-5,-,TRBV4-1,CASSQRSDQETQYF